The sequence of this TCR beta chain was determined in a study of regulatory T cells in long-lasting Graves disease. Study-level results: Those with persistent disease had in common more public clonotypes (about 3,000) than new patients (roughly 1,000). Favoring TRBV28, TRBJ1-2 and TRBJ2-5 was a feature seen in persistent disease.

This clonotype was found many times. Its target is not known. Germline lookup yields CDR1 SNHLY and CDR2 FYNNEI. The CDR3 spans 14 residues. V was cut by 4 bases and J by 4 bases, with 13 bases left in between. Described time point: newly diagnosed GD, antithyroid drugs for less than 3 months. With RNA extracted from PBMCs as input, the TCR library was made. Through Arm-PCR of CDR3 regions and iRepertoire HTBI primers, TCR beta libraries were built. The authors' processing: Identification across samples found more than 55 TRBV and roughly 14 TRBJ segments. TCRdb processed the multiplex PCR reads anew with MiXCR; each CDR3 protein has one entry. These V and J calls rely on TCRdb rather than the paper's analysis. Here the sample spans roughly 400,000 distinct CDR3 sequences, roughly 17% being singletons. In addition, the sample was reused for a study of T cells in Graves' hyperthyroidism and ophthalmopathy. Per that study: Researchers ran a first-round RT-PCR on the TCR CDR3 using the HTBI primer set.

This TCR was sampled from a woman aged 18-35 years with Graves disease. The rearrangement joins TRBV2 to TRBJ1-1; D is ambiguous. Specimen: peripheral blood mononuclear cells (PBMCs), collected at new diagnosis, from a patient treated with antithyroid drugs. The CDR3 spells CASSGRVWSTEAFF. The CDR3 coding sequence is TGTGCCAGCAGTGGCCGAGTTTGGAGCACTGAAGCTTTCTTT.